These 28 T cell receptor beta chains were all obtained from the same sample, sequenced in a study of shared clonotypes between healthy human individuals. Sequenced by immunoSEQ multiplex PCR; TCRdb stores in-frame clones only, minus some. The sample consists of 2 million to 3 million clones, 80% to 95% of them appearing once. Specimen: naive CD4+ T cells from PBMCs. Indicated subset: CD45RA+ positively selected. The receptor set was obtained from a man between 18 and 29 years old in good health. Some clones in this sample may be carry-over from other donors' samples.

V gene TRBV5-1 combines with J gene TRBJ2-4, with 10 bases aligning to TRBD1. The germline V gene encodes CDR1 SGHRS and CDR2 YFSETQ. This CDR3 spans 15 amino acids. J was trimmed by 6 bases and V by 4 bases; bases with no gene match: 7. The CDR3, as DNA: TGCGCCAGCAGCGTCAATGGGGACAGGGGAAACATTCAGTACTTC. This encodes CASSVNGDRGNIQYF.

V usage is TRBV5-8 and J usage is TRBJ2-2; the match to TRBD2 covers 15 bases. The CDR3 has 15 residues. Germline CDR1 reads SGHTS; CDR2 reads YDEGEE. After removal of 4 bases from V and 6 bases from J, the junction contained 1 base not matched to a gene. The CDR3 spells CASSRTSGRAGELFF. The CDR3 DNA sequence: TGTGCCAGCAGCCGGACTAGCGGGAGGGCCGGGGAGCTGTTTTTT.

This clone was seen more than once but under ten times. V usage is TRBV4-2 and J usage is TRBJ1-3; D remains ambiguous. V was cut by 0 bases and J by 0 bases, with 12 bases left in between. This CDR3 has 17 amino acids. Germline V gene sequence: CDR1 LGHNA, CDR2 YNFKEQ. In nucleotides, the CDR3 is TGTGCCAGCAGCCAAGATAGGACCTACATCTCTGGAAACACCATATATTTT. Encoded protein: CASSQDRTYISGNTIYF.

This clone was recorded a few times. The chain recombines TRBV5-4 with TRBJ1-4; no reliable D call. This CDR3 has 13 residues. CDR1 is SGHNT, CDR2 YYREEE, per germline (reference sequence). The V end lost 1 base, the J end lost 5 bases, and 6 bases lay between the germline ends. In DNA, the CDR3 is TGTGCCAGCAGCTTGAGGGAGAATGAAAAACTGTTTTTT. Amino acids: CASSLRENEKLFF.

Worth noting for this clone: The same CDR3 arises from other DNA sequences in this sample as well. The chain recombines TRBV4-1 with TRBJ2-5; D not resolved. Trimming removed 2 bases at V and 0 bases at J, with 4 bases between. The V gene's germline CDR1 is MGHRA and CDR2 YSYEKL. The CDR3 spans 13 residues. CDR3 amino acids: CASSQTYQETQYF. CDR3 sequence (DNA): TGCGCCAGCAGCCAAACGTACCAAGAGACCCAGTACTTC.

The chain carries TRBV18 and TRBJ1-2; unclear D gene. Germline V CDR1 and CDR2: KGHSH, LQKENI. The CDR3 is made up of 13 amino acids. Trimming removed 2 bases from V and 7 bases from J, with 11 bases in between. The CDR3 DNA reads TGTGCCAGCTCACCAGTAGAAACCTCTGGCTACACCTTC. The encoded protein is CASSPVETSGYTF.

The chain employs TRBV5-4 and TRBJ2-2, with D uncertain. This CDR3 comprises 16 residues. Trimming shortened V by 4 bases and J by 6 bases, and 19 bases separated the two germline ends. The germline V gene has CDR1 SGHNT and CDR2 YYREEE (reference sequence). CDR3 DNA sequence: TGTGCCAGCAGCGACTTCCCTAGTGGATCGGCCGGGGAGCTGTTTTTT. Translation: CASSDFPSGSAGELFF.

CDR3 region: CAWTRIRLAGDSYEQYF. Written as DNA, the CDR3 is TGTGCCTGGACCCGCATAAGACTAGCGGGAGACTCCTACGAGCAGTACTTC. This chain connects TRBV30 to TRBJ2-7; 12 nucleotides line up with TRBD2. This CDR3 spans 17 amino acids. Germline CDR1 GTSNPN, CDR2 SVGIG (reference sequence). Unmatched junction bases numbered 10, after V lost 4 bases and J lost 0 bases.

The chain recombines TRBV5-4 with TRBJ1-4; the D is unclear. CDR1 and CDR2 from the germline V gene are SGHNT and YYREEE (reference sequence). This CDR3 has 16 amino acids. V was cut by 3 bases and J by 10 bases, with 22 bases left in between. The CDR3 protein is CASSSLEGGRLGKLFF. Written as DNA, the CDR3 is TGTGCCAGCAGCTCCCTCGAGGGAGGGCGGCTGGGAAAACTGTTTTTT.

The chain carries TRBV28 and TRBJ1-2; possible D gene TRBD1, 6 bases. This CDR3 is 14 amino acids long. V was clipped by 8 bases and J by 2 bases, with 15 bases between them. Germline V gene lookup returns CDR1 MDHEN and CDR2 SYDVKM. The CDR3 spells CASLVAGGNYGYTF. In nucleotides, the CDR3 is TGTGCCAGCCTGGTCGCCGGGGGCAACTATGGCTACACCTTC.

Only a few counts were recorded for this clone. V and J are TRBV29-1 and TRBJ1-1; D unresolved. From germline, CDR1 is SQVTM and CDR2 ANQGSEA. V was shortened by 4 bases and J by 4 bases, with 7 bases between the two germline ends. The CDR3 covers 11 residues. The chain's CDR3 is CSVGGFTEAFF. The DNA for the CDR3 is TGCAGCGTTGGGGGTTTCACTGAAGCTTTCTTT.

V and J are TRBV18 and TRBJ1-4, with 8 positions matching TRBD1. V gave up 6 bases and J gave up 10 bases; unmatched junction bases: 13. The germline CDR1 and CDR2 sequences are KGHSH and LQKENI. This CDR3 has 15 residues. The CDR3 here is CASSTLQGGGGKLFF. The CDR3 bases are TGTGCCAGCTCTACATTACAGGGGGGAGGCGGAAAACTGTTTTTT.

The chain links TRBV28 to TRBJ1-1; TRBD1 matches at 7 bases. The CDR3 is 17 residues long. Germline V gene sequence: CDR1 MDHEN, CDR2 SYDVKM. With V trimmed by 6 bases and J by 0 bases, 13 bases remained unmatched. As DNA, the CDR3 is TGTGCCAGCAGCATGAGGGGGGACAGCGCTATGAACACTGAAGCTTTCTTT. It translates to CASSMRGDSAMNTEAFF.

The rearrangement joins TRBV4-2 to TRBJ1-6; D might be TRBD1 (5 bases). Trimming took off 2 bases at V and 7 bases at J, with 12 bases between the two ends. Germline CDR1 and CDR2: LGHNA and YNFKEQ. The length of the CDR3 is 15 residues. The CDR3 DNA sequence: TGTGCCAGCAGCCAAACGACAGCGATAAATTCACCCCTCCACTTT. Translation: CASSQTTAINSPLHF.

This chain connects TRBV11-3 to TRBJ2-2; D tentatively fits TRBD1 or TRBD2 (5 bases each). Trimming removed 0 bases at V and 6 bases at J, with 11 bases between. Per germline, CDR1 SGHNT and CDR2 YENEEA. The CDR3 loop spans 15 amino acids. CDR3 in DNA: TGTGCCAGCAGCTTAGACTACGGGGCATCCGGGGAGCTGTTTTTT. Residues: CASSLDYGASGELFF.

The gene calls are TRBV4-3 and TRBJ2-3; a weak D match, TRBD1 (6 bases). Germline CDR1 is LGHNA and CDR2 is YSLEER. This CDR3 has 18 residues. The V end lost 1 base, the J end lost 2 bases, and 19 bases lay between the germline ends. The CDR3 bases are TGCGCCAGCAGCCAAGGCCTGGGGAACAGGGCTGACACAGATACGCAGTATTTT. Protein sequence: CASSQGLGNRADTDTQYF.

The CDR3 reads CALKQGALGGYTF. The CDR3 DNA reads as TGTGCCCTCAAACAGGGGGCCCTGGGTGGCTACACCTTC. The chain has TRBV19 and TRBJ1-2, with 9 bases that match TRBD1. This CDR3 has 13 amino acids. In germline, CDR1 is LNHDA, CDR2 SQIVND (reference sequence). Trimming at V came to 11 bases and at J to 7 bases, leaving 11 bases not matched to a gene.

The table lists this clone with a count of one. CDR3 nucleotides: TGTGCCAGCAGCGGCGTGGCAGATACGCAGTATTTT. Residues: CASSGVADTQYF. The rearrangement joins TRBV9 to TRBJ2-3; D is undetermined. Germline V CDR1 and CDR2: SGDLS, YYNGEE. With 3 bases removed from V and 4 bases from J, the gap between germline ends came to 6 bases. The CDR3 has 12 residues.

This chain uses TRBV28 with TRBJ2-2, with 9 bases aligning to TRBD2. Germline V gives CDR1 MDHEN, CDR2 SYDVKM. The CDR3 sequence is 17 residues long. V was clipped by 5 bases and J by 5 bases; unmatched bases: 12. The CDR3 sequence is CASSDPDGAGGTGELFF. Here the CDR3 DNA reads TGTGCCAGCAGTGACCCGGACGGAGCGGGAGGAACCGGGGAGCTGTTTTTT. Using reference TRBV28 and TRBJ2-2 for the parts outside the CDR3, the full variable domain is DVKVTQSSRYLVKRTGEKVFLECVQDMDHENMFWYRQDPGLGLRLIYFSYDVKMKEKGDIPEGYSVSREKKERFSLILESASTNQTSMYLCASSDPDGAGGTGELFFGEGSRLTVL.

The chain links TRBV6-5 to TRBJ2-7; 10 bases align to TRBD1. Trimming took 6 bases from V and 3 from J; bases not matched to a gene: 5. The CDR3 consists of 14 residues. Germline loops: CDR1 MNHEY, CDR2 SVGAGI. CDR3 coding DNA: TGTGCCAGCAGGGACGGGACAGGGGTCTACGAGCAGTACTTC. This gives the protein CASRDGTGVYEQYF.

The chain recombines TRBV5-1 with TRBJ2-1, with TRBD2 matching over 7 bases. In germline, CDR1 is SGHRS, CDR2 YFSETQ. The CDR3 spans 14 residues. The V gene end was trimmed by 5 bases and the J gene end by 3 bases; junction bases not matched to a gene: 5. DNA of the CDR3: TGCGCCAGCAGAGGACTAGACCTCTACAATGAGCAGTTCTTC. It is translated as CASRGLDLYNEQFF.

This clone occurred once. This sequence joins TRBV27 and TRBJ1-1, with D uncertain. The germline V gene encodes CDR1 MNHEY and CDR2 SMNVEV (reference sequence). The CDR3 runs to 12 residues. Deletions cut 2 bases from V and 11 bases from J, with 12 bases between. CDR3 loop: CASSLPGSGAFF. The CDR3 bases are TGTGCCAGCAGTTTACCTGGGTCTGGGGCTTTCTTT.

This clone was picked up one time. This chain links TRBV28 with TRBJ1-4; D gene uncertain. The V gene lost 4 bases and the J gene lost 3 bases, with 18 bases spanning the gap. CDR1 and CDR2 (germline): MDHEN, SYDVKM. The CDR3 covers 17 residues. The CDR3 DNA is TGTGCCAGCAGTTCGGGCCGAGGCGGGGAGGCTAATGAAAAACTGTTTTTT. It codes for CASSSGRGGEANEKLFF.

The rearrangement links TRBV11-2 to TRBJ2-2, with 10 bases that match TRBD2. Germline V gives CDR1 SGHAT, CDR2 FQNNGV. This CDR3 region has 17 residues. V lost 6 bases, J lost 2 bases, and 9 bases stayed unmatched. The CDR3 DNA follows: TGTGCCAGCAGGTCATCCGGACTAGCGGATAACACCGGGGAGCTGTTTTTT. Amino acids: CASRSSGLADNTGELFF. The full variable domain, with the rest looked up from reference TRBV11-2 and TRBJ2-2, is EAGVAQSPRYKIIEKRQSVAFWCNPISGHATLYWYQQILGQGPKLLIQFQNNGVVDDSQLPKDRFSAERLKGVDSTLKIQPAKLEDSAVYLCASRSSGLADNTGELFFGEGSRLTVL.

The chain joins TRBV19 to TRBJ2-7; the match to TRBD2 covers 9 bases. The germline V gene has CDR1 LNHDA and CDR2 SQIVND (reference sequence). The CDR3 contains 14 residues. V shed 8 bases and J 6 bases; nucleotides not matched to a gene: 11. Here the CDR3 reads CASDNAGGPGEQYF. In DNA, the CDR3 is TGTGCCAGTGATAATGCGGGAGGGCCTGGCGAGCAGTACTTC.

The rearrangement uses TRBV18 and TRBJ1-1, with D possibly TRBD1 on 6 matching bases. Germline V gene sequence: CDR1 KGHSH, CDR2 LQKENI. The CDR3 is made up of 13 amino acids. Trimming stripped 5 bases from V and 5 bases from J, with 12 bases between. Here the CDR3 reads CASSAGEGTEAFF. DNA for the CDR3: TGTGCCAGCTCAGCAGGGGAGGGAACTGAAGCTTTCTTT.

V and J are TRBV9 and TRBJ2-2, with a possible D match to TRBD1 (6 bases). Germline assignment: CDR1 SGDLS and CDR2 YYNGEE. V was trimmed by 3 bases and J by 5 bases, leaving 17 bases between them. The CDR3 runs to 16 residues. The CDR3 loop reads CASSGGNRVWTGELFF. The CDR3 coding sequence is TGTGCCAGCAGCGGAGGAAACAGGGTTTGGACCGGGGAGCTGTTTTTT.

This chain joins TRBV28 and TRBJ1-2, with 7 bases identical to TRBD1. The CDR3 is 15 residues long. Trimming removed 2 bases from V and 5 bases from J; junction bases left unmatched: 8. CDR1 is MDHEN, CDR2 SYDVKM, per germline. The CDR3 region has the DNA TGTGCCAGCAGTTTACGCCAGGGACAGTTATATGGCTACACCTTC. It encodes CASSLRQGQLYGYTF.